This TCR beta chain was identified in a study of early T cells in non-severe SARS-CoV-2 infection. Study-level information: Unsorted whole-blood RNA was sequenced in bulk, leaving chains unpaired.

Unique molecular identifiers were attached to individual cDNA molecules. TCRdb reprocessed the 5' RACE reads via MiXCR and lists one record per CDR3 protein. The sample consists of approximately 80,000 distinct CDR3 sequences, about 11% of them appearing once. This clonotype has just a few counts. As yet, its antigen is unknown. General study findings and limits: Private and CD4 specificities were missed by VDJdb matching, which favored anti-spike CD8 responses.

Here the sequenced sample was whole blood, taken at baseline. The receptor's source is an adult who was a healthcare worker with PCR-confirmed SARS-CoV-2 infection or an uninfected control (not recorded which).

The CDR3 DNA reads as TGCAGCGTTGACGGGACGGGTAATGAAAAACTGTTTTTT. Residues: CSVDGTGNEKLFF. The chain uses TRBV29-1 and TRBJ1-4; weak D call: TRBD1 (5 bases). The length of the CDR3 is 13 residues. The V and J ends lost 3 bases and 4 bases respectively, with 9 bases between them. The V gene's germline CDR1 is SQVTM and CDR2 ANQGSEA.